A single sample gave rise to the 20 T cell receptor beta chains below, sequenced in a study of blood T cell repertoires in COVID-19. Using immunoSEQ multiplex PCR, the repertoire was profiled, and TCRdb retains in-frame clones only, with some absent. The sample contains around 45,000 clones, less than 95% of which appear only once. The specimen sequenced was peripheral blood. These TCRs come from a man in his 70s with active COVID-19.

The chain is built from TRBV29-1 and TRBJ2-2, with 7 nucleotides matching TRBD1. The J segment lost 2 bases and the V segment lost 6 bases, leaving 6 bases of the junction unmatched. This CDR3 is built from 14 residues. Germline assignment: CDR1 SQVTM and CDR2 ANQGSEA. The DNA of the CDR3 is TGCAGCGTCTTAACAGGGGTCAACACCGGGGAGCTGTTTTTT. Amino acid sequence: CSVLTGVNTGELFF.

This chain uses TRBV6-6 with TRBJ1-4; D not resolved. V was clipped by 7 bases and J by 8 bases, with 14 bases between them. The CDR3 is made up of 13 amino acids. The V gene's germline CDR1 is MNHNY and CDR2 SVGAGI (reference sequence). CDR3 sequence (DNA): TGTGCCAGCACTCAGGCAGGTTCCGAAAAACTGTTTTTT. It translates to CASTQAGSEKLFF.

The genes are TRBV7-8 and TRBJ2-7; D possibly corresponds to TRBD1 (7 bases). CDR1 and CDR2 (germline): SGHVS, FQNEAQ. The germline V and J ends were trimmed by 4 bases and 3 bases, with 13 bases remaining between them. The CDR3 totals 14 residues. CDR3 nucleotides: TGTGCCAGCAGCTCCCAGGGGGGAATCTACGAGCAGTACTTC. Its translation: CASSSQGGIYEQYF. Complete variable domain (other parts from reference TRBV7-8 and TRBJ2-7): GAGVSQSPRYKVAKRGQDVALRCDPISGHVSLFWYQQALGQGPEFLTYFQNEAQLDKSGLPSDRFFAERPEGSVSTLKIQRTQQEDSAVYLCASSSQGGIYEQYFGPGTRLTVT.

J is TRBJ2-1 and V is TRBV7-8; D not resolved. The CDR3 loop spans 13 amino acids. Trimming took off 5 bases at V and 8 bases at J, with 13 bases between the two ends. The germline CDR1 and CDR2 sequences are SGHVS and FQNEAQ. The CDR3 region is CASSQKDIHEQFF. For the CDR3, the DNA is TGTGCCAGCAGCCAGAAAGACATCCATGAGCAGTTCTTC.

In this sample, this clone turned up a few times. The rearrangement joins TRBV5-6 to TRBJ2-7, with 8 bases matching TRBD1. CDR3 length: 12 residues. Germline V gene lookup returns CDR1 SGHDT and CDR2 YYEEEE. The V gene end was trimmed by 4 bases and the J gene end by 12 bases; junction bases not matched to a gene: 9. This chain's CDR3 is CASSRGQGLVYF. In DNA form, the CDR3 reads TGTGCCAGCAGCCGCGGACAGGGTTTAGTGTACTTC.

This clone was seen a handful of times. Its ends do not fully match the called genes, so a read error is possible. The chain recombines TRBV20-1 with TRBJ2-4, with 8 bases identical to TRBD1. Per germline, CDR1 DFQATT and CDR2 SNEGSKA (reference sequence). The CDR3 totals 11 residues. CDR3 amino acids: CSARSGQAKVF. CDR3 nucleotide sequence: TGCAGTGCTAGATCGGGACAGGCCAAAGTATTC.

The chain recombines TRBV7-3 with TRBJ1-6; weak D call: TRBD1 (6 bases). The CDR3 sequence is 13 residues long. V shed 5 bases and J shed 8 bases, with 10 bases lying between them. The germline gives CDR1 SGHTA, CDR2 FQGTGA. CDR3 protein: CASSLRGDSPLHF. CDR3 in DNA: TGTGCCAGCAGCCTCAGGGGTGATTCACCCCTCCACTTT.

The chain joins TRBV7-8 to TRBJ2-3, with D tentatively TRBD2 (5 bases). The CDR3 loop spans 18 amino acids. The V gene lost 7 bases and the J gene lost 1 base, with 24 bases spanning the gap. CDR1 is SGHVS and CDR2 is FQNEAQ in the germline V gene. CDR3 sequence reads: CASIPYTRMEDRTDTQYF. Here the CDR3 DNA reads TGTGCCAGCATCCCCTACACCCGGATGGAGGACCGCACAGATACGCAGTATTTT.

In nucleotides, the CDR3 is TGTGCCAGCAGTGAAAGAACACTAAGGAACACCGGGGAGCTGTTTTTT. Protein: CASSERTLRNTGELFF. V usage is TRBV2 and J usage is TRBJ2-2; no firm D call. Trimming removed 2 bases at V and 1 base at J, with 11 bases between. Germline CDR1 SNHLY, CDR2 FYNNEI. CDR3 length equals 16 residues. Looking up the rest from reference TRBV2 and TRBJ2-2 gives the full variable domain: EPEVTQTPSHQVTQMGQEVILRCVPISNHLYFYWYRQILGQKVEFLVSFYNNEISEKSEIFDDQFSVERPDGSNFTLKIRSTKLEDSAMYFCASSERTLRNTGELFFGEGSRLTVL.

The J gene is TRBJ2-5, the V gene TRBV5-4; the D gene is possibly TRBD1 (6 bases). The CDR3 runs 15 residues. The germline gives CDR1 SGHNT, CDR2 YYREEE (reference sequence). Trimming stripped 4 bases from V and 5 bases from J, with 18 bases between. The DNA of the CDR3 is TGTGCCAGCAGCCTAAAACGGGACATAGGGGAGACCCAGTACTTC. Its protein product is CASSLKRDIGETQYF.

The J gene is TRBJ2-7, the V gene TRBV2, with TRBD1 identical over 9 bases. The V gene's germline CDR1 is SNHLY and CDR2 FYNNEI. There are 16 residues in the CDR3. With 5 bases clipped from V and 4 bases from J, the junction kept 12 bases outside the gene matches. CDR3: CASSRNLGQGNYEQYF. The CDR3 DNA is TGTGCCAGCAGTAGGAACCTGGGACAGGGAAATTACGAGCAGTACTTC.

V and J are TRBV10-3 and TRBJ2-3, with TRBD1 matching 11 bases. Germline assignment: CDR1 ENHRY and CDR2 SYGVKD. The CDR3 is made up of 16 amino acids. V lost 7 bases and J lost 1; bases outside the gene matches: 7. CDR3: CAITQRGQGGTDTQYF. CDR3 DNA: TGTGCCATCACCCAGAGGGGACAGGGGGGCACAGATACGCAGTATTTT.

V and J are TRBV6-5 and TRBJ1-4; 11 positions match TRBD1. Trimming took 6 bases from V and 8 from J; bases not matched to a gene: 5. The CDR3 runs to 14 residues. Germline V gene lookup returns CDR1 MNHEY and CDR2 SVGAGI. The CDR3 here is CASSLDRGHEKLFF. CDR3 nucleotide sequence: TGTGCCAGCAGCCTGGACAGGGGGCACGAAAAACTGTTTTTT.

The rearrangement joins TRBV10-2 to TRBJ2-7; a weak D match, TRBD2 (6 bases). The CDR3 is made up of 15 amino acids. Germline CDR1 is WSHSY and CDR2 is SAAADI. V lost 7 bases and J 1 base, leaving 17 bases between the germline ends. In nucleotides, the CDR3 is TGCGCCAGCAAGCGGTGGGACGGGGGTTCCTACGAGCAGTACTTC. Protein sequence: CASKRWDGGSYEQYF.

The chain links TRBV9 to TRBJ1-1; weak D call: TRBD1 (6 bases). V was trimmed by 3 bases and J by 3 bases, leaving 15 bases between them. Germline V gene data show CDR1 as SGDLS and CDR2 as YYNGEE. There are 15 residues in the CDR3. CDR3 DNA: TGTGCCAGCAGCGGAGGGGGGGCGAGGTACACTGAAGCTTTCTTT. The encoded protein is CASSGGGARYTEAFF.

This clone was observed a single time. V gene TRBV2 combines with J gene TRBJ1-1; 7 bases match TRBD1. The CDR3 contains 17 residues. V was clipped by 4 bases and J by 1 base; unmatched bases: 12. Germline V gene sequence: CDR1 SNHLY, CDR2 FYNNEI. The CDR3 DNA follows: TGTGCCAGCAGTGGCAGACAGGGCATGAATAGGAACACTGAAGCTTTCTTT. This codes for CASSGRQGMNRNTEAFF.

The CDR3 bases are TGCGCCAGCAGCCATTACGGGGGGGGGACTGAAGCTTTCTTT. Its translation: CASSHYGGGTEAFF. J is TRBJ1-1 and V is TRBV4-1; a weak D match, TRBD1 (5 bases). The CDR3 is made up of 14 amino acids. CDR1 and CDR2 (germline): MGHRA, YSYEKL. V was cut by 3 bases and J by 5 bases, with 13 bases left in between.

This clone was seen a single time. This chain connects TRBV4-2 to TRBJ2-7, with 7 bases identical to TRBD2. This CDR3 has 19 residues. The V gene's germline CDR1 is LGHNA and CDR2 YNFKEQ. After removal of 0 bases from V and 2 bases from J, the junction contained 16 bases not matched to a gene. The CDR3 DNA follows: TGTGCCAGCAGCCAAGATGGGGGGGGTCTTGCGGGTCCGACCTACGAGCAGTACTTC. Translating gives CASSQDGGGLAGPTYEQYF.

This clone was seen a single time. This sequence joins TRBV18 and TRBJ2-7, with D possibly being TRBD2 (7 bases). Germline assignment: CDR1 KGHSH and CDR2 LQKENI. Between the trimmed V and J ends, which lost 2 bases and 2 bases, there was a span of 13 bases. The CDR3 has 15 amino acids. CDR3 sequence reads: CASSPSGGVTYEQYF. The CDR3 DNA sequence: TGTGCCAGCTCACCATCGGGGGGCGTAACCTACGAGCAGTACTTC.

The chain combines TRBV19 with TRBJ2-5; D ambiguous. The length of the CDR3 is 14 residues. Germline values: CDR1 LNHDA, CDR2 SQIVND (reference sequence). V was cut by 1 base and J by 5 bases, with 11 bases left in between. The CDR3 region has the DNA TGTGCCAGTAGTATAGGGGTCTTGGAGGAGACCCAGTACTTC. As protein: CASSIGVLEETQYF.